This T cell receptor beta chain came from a study of Tregs in tolerant kidney transplant recipients. TCRdb keeps only in-frame clones here, not all; method: immunoSEQ multiplex PCR. The data show 35,000 to 55,000 clones, about 90% seen once. CDR3 length: 17 amino acids. Germline V CDR1 and CDR2: SGHNT, YYREEE (reference sequence). V was pared by 3 bases and J by 0 bases, with 15 bases between. The clonotype originates from a human donor in good health. The rearrangement links TRBV5-4 to TRBJ1-4, with a weak D call TRBD1 (6 bases). Sequencing used Tregs from blood. The CDR3 reads CASSSRGPGATNEKLFF. The CDR3 DNA follows: TGTGCCAGCAGCTCTCGGGGGCCGGGGGCAACTAATGAAAAACTGTTTTTT.